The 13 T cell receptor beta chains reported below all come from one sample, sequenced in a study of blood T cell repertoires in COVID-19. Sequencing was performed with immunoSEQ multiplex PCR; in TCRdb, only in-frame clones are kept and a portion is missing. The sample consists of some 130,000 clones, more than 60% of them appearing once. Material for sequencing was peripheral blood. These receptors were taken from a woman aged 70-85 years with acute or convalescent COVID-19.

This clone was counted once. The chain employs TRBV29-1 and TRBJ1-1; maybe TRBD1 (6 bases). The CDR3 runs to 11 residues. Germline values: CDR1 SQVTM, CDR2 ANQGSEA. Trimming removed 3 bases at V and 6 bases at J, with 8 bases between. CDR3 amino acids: CSVDPGAEAFF. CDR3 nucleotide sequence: TGCAGCGTTGATCCAGGGGCTGAAGCTTTCTTT.

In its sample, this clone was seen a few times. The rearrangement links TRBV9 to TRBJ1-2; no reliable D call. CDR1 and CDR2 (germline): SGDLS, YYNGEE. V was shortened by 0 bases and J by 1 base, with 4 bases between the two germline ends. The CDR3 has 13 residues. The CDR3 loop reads CASSVVDNYGYTF. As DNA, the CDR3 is TGTGCCAGCAGCGTAGTAGATAACTATGGCTACACCTTC. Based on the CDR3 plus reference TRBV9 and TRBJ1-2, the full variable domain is DSGVTQTPKHLITATGQRVTLRCSPRSGDLSVYWYQQSLDQGLQFLIQYYNGEERAKGNILERFSAQQFPDLHSELNLSSLELGDSALYFCASSVVDNYGYTFGSGTRLTVV.

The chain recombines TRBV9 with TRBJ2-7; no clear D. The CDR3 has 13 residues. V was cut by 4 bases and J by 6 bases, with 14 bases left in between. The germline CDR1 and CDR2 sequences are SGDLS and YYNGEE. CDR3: CASSPRPHSEQYF. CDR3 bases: TGTGCCAGCAGCCCGCGGCCGCATAGCGAGCAGTACTTC.

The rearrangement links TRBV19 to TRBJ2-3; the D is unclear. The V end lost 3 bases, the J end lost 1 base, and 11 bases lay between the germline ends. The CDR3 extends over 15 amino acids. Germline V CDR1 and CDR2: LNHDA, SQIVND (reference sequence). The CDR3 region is CASSMGSTGTDTQYF. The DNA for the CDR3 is TGTGCCAGTAGTATGGGCAGTACAGGCACAGATACGCAGTATTTT.

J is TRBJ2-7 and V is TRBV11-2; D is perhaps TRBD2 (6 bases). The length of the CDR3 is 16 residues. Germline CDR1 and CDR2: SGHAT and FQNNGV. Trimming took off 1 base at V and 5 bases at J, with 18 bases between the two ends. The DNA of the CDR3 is TGTGCCAGCAGCTTAGTGGGGGGAAAGGCTCCCCACGAGCAGTACTTC. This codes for CASSLVGGKAPHEQYF.

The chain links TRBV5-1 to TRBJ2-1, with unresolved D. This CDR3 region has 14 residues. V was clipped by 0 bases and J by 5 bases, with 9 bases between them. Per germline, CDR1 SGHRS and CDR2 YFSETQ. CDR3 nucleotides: TGCGCCAGCAGCTTGGCCTCTGCAGACAATGAGCAGTTCTTC. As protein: CASSLASADNEQFF.

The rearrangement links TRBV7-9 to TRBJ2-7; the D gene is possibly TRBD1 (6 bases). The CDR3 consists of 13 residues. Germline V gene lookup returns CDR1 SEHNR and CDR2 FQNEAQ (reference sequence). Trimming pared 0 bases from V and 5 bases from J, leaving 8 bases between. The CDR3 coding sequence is TGTGCCAGCAGCTTAGCACAGGGCAACGAGCAGTACTTC. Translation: CASSLAQGNEQYF.

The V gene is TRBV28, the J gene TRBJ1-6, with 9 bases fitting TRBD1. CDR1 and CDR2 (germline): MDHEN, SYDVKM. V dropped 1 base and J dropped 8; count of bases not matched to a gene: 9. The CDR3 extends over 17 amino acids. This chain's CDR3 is CASSLLALGTGYSPLHF. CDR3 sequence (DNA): TGTGCCAGCAGTTTATTAGCCCTTGGGACAGGGTATTCACCCCTCCACTTT.

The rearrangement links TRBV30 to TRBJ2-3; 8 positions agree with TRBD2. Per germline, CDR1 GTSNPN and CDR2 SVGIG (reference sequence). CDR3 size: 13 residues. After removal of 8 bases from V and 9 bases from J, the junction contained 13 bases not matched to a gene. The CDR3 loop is CARTSYSFFTQYF. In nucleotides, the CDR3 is TGTGCCCGGACTAGCTATTCCTTTTTCACGCAGTATTTT.

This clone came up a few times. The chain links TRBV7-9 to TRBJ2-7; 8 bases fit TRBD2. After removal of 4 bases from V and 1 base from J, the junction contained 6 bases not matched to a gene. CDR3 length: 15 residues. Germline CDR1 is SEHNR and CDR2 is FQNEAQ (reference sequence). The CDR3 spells CASSSEAGVSYEQYF. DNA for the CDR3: TGTGCCAGCAGCTCCGAAGCGGGGGTTTCCTACGAGCAGTACTTC.

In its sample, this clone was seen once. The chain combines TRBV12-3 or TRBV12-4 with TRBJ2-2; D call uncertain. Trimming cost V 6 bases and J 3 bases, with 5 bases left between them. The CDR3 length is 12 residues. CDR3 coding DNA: TGTGCCAGCAGATATTACACCGGGGAGCTGTTTTTT. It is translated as CASRYYTGELFF.

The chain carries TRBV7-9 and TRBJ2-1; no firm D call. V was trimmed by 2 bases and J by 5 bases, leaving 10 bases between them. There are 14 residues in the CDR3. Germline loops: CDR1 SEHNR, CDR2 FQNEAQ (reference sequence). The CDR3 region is CASSLYSTDNEQFF. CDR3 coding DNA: TGTGCCAGCAGCTTATATTCCACAGACAATGAGCAGTTCTTC.

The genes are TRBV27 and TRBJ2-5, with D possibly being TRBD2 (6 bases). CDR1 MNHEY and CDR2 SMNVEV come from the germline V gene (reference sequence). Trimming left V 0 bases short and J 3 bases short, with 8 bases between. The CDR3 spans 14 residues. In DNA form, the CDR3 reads TGTGCCAGCAGTTTATCGTGGGGGGAAGAGACCCAGTACTTC. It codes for CASSLSWGEETQYF.